Presented here are 8 T cell receptor beta chains from one specimen sequenced in a study of control samples from healthy donors and cancer patients (dated by TCRdb to 2019 to 2021). Preparation of the library involved the immunoSEQ multiplex PCR assay. Entries here come from immuneACCESS through TCRdb and include only in-frame sequences with V and J called. Some clones fail to appear in such tables; in the studies checked, an unresolved V gene covers under half of the shortfall, and the cause of the remainder is unknown. The sample has some 98,000 clones on record, about 81% of them singletons. The biggest ten clones account for around 35% of the sample. The sample consisted of PBMCs. The receptor source for this set is a man in his 70s with lung cancer.

This clone appeared a single time. The V and J genes are TRBV27 and TRBJ1-1, with D unresolved. Trimming left V 5 bases short and J 0 bases short, with 19 bases between. The germline V gene encodes CDR1 MNHEY and CDR2 SMNVEV (reference sequence). This CDR3 region has 17 residues. CDR3 nucleotides: TGTGCCAGCAGTACACGGACTCCGGTGACGCTGAACACTGAAGCTTTCTTT. As protein: CASSTRTPVTLNTEAFF.

V usage is TRBV7-9 and J usage is TRBJ1-4; D is uncertain. Trimming left V 5 bases short and J 0 bases short, with 10 bases between. This CDR3 comprises 15 residues. CDR1 is SEHNR, CDR2 FQNEAQ, per germline (reference sequence). The CDR3 sequence: CASSRPSPTNEKLFF. CDR3 coding DNA: TGTGCCAGCAGCCGACCAAGCCCAACTAATGAAAAACTGTTTTTT. The entire variable domain, with the rest obtained from reference TRBV7-9 and TRBJ1-4, is as follows: DTGVSQNPRHKITKRGQNVTFRCDPISEHNRLYWYRQTLGQGPEFLTYFQNEAQLEKSRLLSDRFSAERPKGSFSTLEIQRTEQGDSAMYLCASSRPSPTNEKLFFGSGTQLSVL.

This clone has only one observation. The V gene is TRBV7-8, the J gene TRBJ1-1; D unclear. CDR1 and CDR2 from the germline V gene are SGHVS and FQNEAQ. The CDR3 consists of 14 residues. V lost 2 bases and J lost 1, with 8 bases in between. The CDR3 spells CASSLNVPNTEAFF. CDR3 coding DNA: TGTGCCAGCAGCTTAAACGTCCCGAACACTGAAGCTTTCTTT.

This clone has a single count. This sequence joins TRBV30 and TRBJ2-3; no clear D gene. The V and J ends lost 3 bases and 4 bases respectively, with 14 bases between them. Germline CDR1 GTSNPN, CDR2 SVGIG (reference sequence). This CDR3 region has 14 residues. For the CDR3, the DNA is TGTGCCTGGAGCGTTAACCTACAGTCAGATACGCAGTATTTT. It yields the protein CAWSVNLQSDTQYF.

This clone was counted between two and nine times. The chain couples TRBV3-1 (or the pseudogene TRBV3-2) to TRBJ1-5, with D possibly being TRBD1 (6 bases). CDR3 length: 15 amino acids. The V end lost 2 bases, the J end lost 5 bases, and 13 bases lay between the germline ends. The germline V gene encodes CDR1 LGHDT and CDR2 YNNKEL (reference sequence). CDR3 in amino acids: CASSQNFRGHQPQHF. The CDR3 DNA reads as TGTGCCAGCAGCCAAAATTTCAGGGGACATCAGCCCCAGCATTTT.

The J gene is TRBJ2-1, the V gene TRBV11-3; 8 nucleotides agree with TRBD2. Per germline, CDR1 SGHNT and CDR2 YENEEA. V trimming: 2 bases; J trimming: 10 bases; junction bases outside the gene matches: 13. CDR3 size: 16 residues. The CDR3 region is CASSLSTGGAQGEQFF. The CDR3 DNA follows: TGTGCCAGCAGCTTATCAACCGGGGGGGCCCAGGGGGAGCAGTTCTTC.

DNA of the CDR3: TGCAGCGTCGGAGGGACAGGGCTAGGTAATCAGCCCCAGCATTTT. It is translated as CSVGGTGLGNQPQHF. V gene TRBV29-1 combines with J gene TRBJ1-5, with TRBD1 matching 9 bases. V shed 6 bases and J 4 bases; nucleotides not matched to a gene: 10. Germline CDR1 is SQVTM and CDR2 is ANQGSEA. CDR3 size: 15 residues.

This rearrangement joins TRBV18 to TRBJ1-5; 9 bases fit TRBD1. This CDR3 spans 15 amino acids. V shed 6 bases and J 7 bases; nucleotides not matched to a gene: 10. The germline gives CDR1 KGHSH, CDR2 LQKENI. The CDR3 loop reads CASSIGQGIGQPQHF. The DNA for the CDR3 is TGTGCCAGCTCGATAGGACAGGGGATCGGACAGCCCCAGCATTTT.